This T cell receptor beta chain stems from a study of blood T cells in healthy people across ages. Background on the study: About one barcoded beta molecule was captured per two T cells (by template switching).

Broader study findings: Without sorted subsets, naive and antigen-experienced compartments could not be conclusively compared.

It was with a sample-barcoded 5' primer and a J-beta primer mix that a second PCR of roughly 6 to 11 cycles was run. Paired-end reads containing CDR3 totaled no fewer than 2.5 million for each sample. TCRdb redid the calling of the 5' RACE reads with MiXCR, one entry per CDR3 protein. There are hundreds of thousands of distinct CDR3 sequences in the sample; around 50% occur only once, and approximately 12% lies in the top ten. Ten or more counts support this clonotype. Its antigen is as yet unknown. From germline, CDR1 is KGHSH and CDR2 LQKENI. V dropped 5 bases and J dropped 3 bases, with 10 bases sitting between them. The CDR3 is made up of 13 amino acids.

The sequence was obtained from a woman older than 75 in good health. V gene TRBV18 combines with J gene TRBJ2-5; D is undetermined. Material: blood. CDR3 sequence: CASSGSEEETQYF. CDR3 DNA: TGTGCCAGCTCAGGATCGGAAGAAGAGACCCAGTACTTC.